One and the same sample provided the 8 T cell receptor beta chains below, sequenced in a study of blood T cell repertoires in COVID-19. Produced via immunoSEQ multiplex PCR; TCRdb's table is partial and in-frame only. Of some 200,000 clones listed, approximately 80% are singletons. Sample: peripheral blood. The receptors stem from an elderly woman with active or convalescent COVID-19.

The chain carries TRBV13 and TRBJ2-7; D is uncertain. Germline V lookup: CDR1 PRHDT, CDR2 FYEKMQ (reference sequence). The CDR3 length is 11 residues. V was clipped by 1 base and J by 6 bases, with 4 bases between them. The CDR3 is CASSLAGEQYF. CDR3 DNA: TGTGCCAGCAGCTTAGCGGGCGAGCAGTACTTC.

The CDR3 spells CASSSGITDTQYF. The CDR3 DNA is TGCGCCAGCAGCTCCGGGATCACAGATACGCAGTATTTT. The J gene is TRBJ2-3, the V gene TRBV5-1; TRBD2 might be the D (5 bases). V shed 3 bases and J shed 2 bases, with 7 bases lying between them. Germline assignment: CDR1 SGHRS and CDR2 YFSETQ. This CDR3 contains 13 residues.

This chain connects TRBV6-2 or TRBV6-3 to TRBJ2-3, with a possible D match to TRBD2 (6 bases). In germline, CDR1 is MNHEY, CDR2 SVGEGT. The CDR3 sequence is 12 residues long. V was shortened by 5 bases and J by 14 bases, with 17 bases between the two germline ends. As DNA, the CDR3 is TGTGCCAGCAGTCTAGGACTACAAGATCGGTATTTT. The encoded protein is CASSLGLQDRYF.

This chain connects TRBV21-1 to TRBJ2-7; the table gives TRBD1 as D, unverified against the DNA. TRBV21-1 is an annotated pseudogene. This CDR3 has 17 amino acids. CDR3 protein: CASSKARERTGTLGQYF. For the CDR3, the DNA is TGTGCCAGCAGCAAAGCAAGAGAGCGGACAGGCACCCTAGGGCAGTACTTC.

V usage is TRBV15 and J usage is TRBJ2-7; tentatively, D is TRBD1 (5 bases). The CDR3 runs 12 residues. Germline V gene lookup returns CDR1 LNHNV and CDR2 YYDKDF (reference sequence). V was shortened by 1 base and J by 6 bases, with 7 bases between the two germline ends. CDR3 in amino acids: CATSRVQGEQYF. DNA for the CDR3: TGTGCCACCAGCAGAGTTCAGGGCGAGCAGTACTTC.

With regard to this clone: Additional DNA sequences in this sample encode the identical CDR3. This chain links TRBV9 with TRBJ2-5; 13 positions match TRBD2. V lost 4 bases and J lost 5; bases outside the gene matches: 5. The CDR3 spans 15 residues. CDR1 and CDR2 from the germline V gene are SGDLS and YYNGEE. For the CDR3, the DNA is TGTGCCAGCAGCTCCGGACTAGCGGGAGCCGAGACCCAGTACTTC. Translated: CASSSGLAGAETQYF.

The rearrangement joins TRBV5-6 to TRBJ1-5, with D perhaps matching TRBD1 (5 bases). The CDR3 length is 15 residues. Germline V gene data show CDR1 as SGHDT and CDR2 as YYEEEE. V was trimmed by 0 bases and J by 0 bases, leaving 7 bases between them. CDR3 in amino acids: CASSLGGDSNQPQHF. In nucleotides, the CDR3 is TGTGCCAGCAGCTTGGGGGGGGATAGCAATCAGCCCCAGCATTTT.

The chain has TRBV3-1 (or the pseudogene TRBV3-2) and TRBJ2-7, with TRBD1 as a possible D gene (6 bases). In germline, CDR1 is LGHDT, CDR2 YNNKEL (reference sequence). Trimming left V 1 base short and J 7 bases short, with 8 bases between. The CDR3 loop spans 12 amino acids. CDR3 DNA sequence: TGTGCCAGCAGCCAAGTTGGGACAGAGCAGTACTTC. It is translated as CASSQVGTEQYF.